Sequencing of this T cell receptor beta chain was carried out in a study of blood T cells in healthy people across ages. Across the whole study: About one barcoded beta molecule per two T cells was the capture yield of template switching.

A note on this clonotype: Its antigen is still unknown.

Alongside a J-beta primer mix, a sample-barcoded 5' primer served in a second PCR lasting about 7 to 11 cycles. Each cDNA molecule was tagged by a template-switch adaptor with 12 random nucleotides. A minimum of 2.5 million CDR3-containing paired-end reads was obtained for each sample. TCRdb reprocessed the 5' RACE reads with MiXCR, giving one entry per CDR3 protein. This sample carries about 400,000 distinct CDR3 sequences, roughly half of them seen once, and the ten largest clones take roughly 51%. CDR1 and CDR2 (germline): ENHRY, SYGVKD. The length of the CDR3 is 15 residues. Study-level findings and limits: There was a strong correlation between TCR beta diversity and naive T cell percentage.

J is TRBJ2-5 and V is TRBV10-3, with no clear D. Near its end, the DNA agrees better with TRBJ2-7, so the J call may be wrong. The specimen sequenced was blood. This receptor was obtained from a man aged 55 to 69 in good health. The CDR3 protein is CAISDSRRLPYEQYF. As DNA, the CDR3 is TGTGCCATCAGTGATTCTCGACGACTTCCCTACGAGCAGTACTTC.